The 25 T cell receptor beta chains in this list originate from one sample, sequenced in a study of shared clonotypes between healthy human individuals. Clones were sequenced by immunoSEQ multiplex PCR, and TCRdb holds only the in-frame ones, with some missing. The data show about 1.5 million clones, around 97% seen once. Sequenced material: naive CD4+ T cells sorted from blood. Specified subset: CD45RA+ positively selected. The receptors come from a man aged 25 to 40 in good health.

The chain is built from TRBV30 and TRBJ1-5; D is possibly TRBD1 (6 bases). The CDR3 length is 18 residues. Trimming took 0 bases from V and 3 from J, leaving 21 bases between them. From germline, CDR1 is GTSNPN and CDR2 SVGIG (reference sequence). The DNA of the CDR3 is TGTGCCTGGAGTGTACGAGGCAGGGGAGGGGGATTCAATCAGCCCCAGCATTTT. Encoded protein: CAWSVRGRGGGFNQPQHF.

The chain joins TRBV10-2 to TRBJ2-3; D is uncertain. CDR3 length: 13 residues. Germline lookup yields CDR1 WSHSY and CDR2 SAAADI. Trimming removed 7 bases at V and 4 bases at J, with 12 bases between. DNA for the CDR3: TGCGCCAGCAACTTGCTAGGTCCAGATACGCAGTATTTT. This gives the protein CASNLLGPDTQYF.

The V and J genes are TRBV5-8 and TRBJ2-6; D remains ambiguous. V gave up 4 bases and J gave up 0 bases, with 20 bases separating them. The CDR3 contains 19 residues. Germline V lookup: CDR1 SGHTS, CDR2 YDEGEE. The CDR3 reads CASSLLDHRFYSGANVLTF. Here the CDR3 DNA reads TGTGCCAGCAGCCTTTTGGACCATCGGTTCTACTCTGGGGCCAACGTCCTGACTTTC.

The rearrangement uses TRBV18 and TRBJ2-1, with 9 bases identical to TRBD2. The CDR3 runs 15 residues. CDR1 and CDR2 from the germline V gene are KGHSH and LQKENI. V was pared by 3 bases and J by 7 bases, with 7 bases of the junction left unmatched. This chain's CDR3 is CASSPTASGDNEQFF. For the CDR3, the DNA is TGTGCCAGCTCACCCACAGCTAGCGGGGATAATGAGCAGTTCTTC.

The rearrangement links TRBV29-1 to TRBJ2-5; 10 nucleotides align to TRBD2. This CDR3 has 14 amino acids. From germline, CDR1 is SQVTM and CDR2 ANQGSEA. Germline trimming cut 4 bases from V and 2 bases from J; bases unmatched to any gene: 4. This CDR3 is CSVAVAGGQETQYF. DNA of the CDR3: TGCAGCGTTGCAGTAGCGGGAGGACAAGAGACCCAGTACTTC.

The chain links TRBV10-3 to TRBJ1-5; 7 nucleotides match TRBD1. Germline-derived CDR1 and CDR2 are ENHRY and SYGVKD. The CDR3 is 17 residues long. V lost 0 bases to trimming and J lost 0 bases; unmatched junction nucleotides: 5. As DNA, the CDR3 is TGTGCCATCAGTGAGTCAACGCGGACAGGTAGCAATCAGCCCCAGCATTTT. Amino acid sequence: CAISESTRTGSNQPQHF.

This chain joins TRBV19 and TRBJ2-1; D is unresolved. The CDR3 spans 17 residues. V dropped 0 bases and J dropped 0 bases, with 12 bases sitting between them. Germline V CDR1 and CDR2: LNHDA, SQIVND (reference sequence). CDR3: CASSIDSIVSSYNEQFF. CDR3 DNA sequence: TGTGCCAGTAGTATAGATTCCATAGTTAGCTCCTACAATGAGCAGTTCTTC.

This chain connects TRBV5-5 to TRBJ2-3; unclear D gene. Germline assignment: CDR1 SGHKS and CDR2 YYEKEE (reference sequence). Deletions cut 0 bases from V and 4 bases from J, with 9 bases between. This CDR3 is 14 amino acids long. In DNA, the CDR3 is TGTGCCAGCAGCTTGGCTCTCCTCTCAGATACGCAGTATTTT. Its translation: CASSLALLSDTQYF.

On this clone: Other DNA sequences in the same sample also yield this CDR3. The rearrangement joins TRBV30 to TRBJ2-2; D remains ambiguous. Per the germline V gene, CDR1 is GTSNPN and CDR2 is SVGIG (reference sequence). Trimming left V 2 bases short and J 6 bases short, with 4 bases between. The CDR3 is 11 residues long. For the CDR3, the DNA is TGTGCCTGGAGTCTGTCCGGGGAGCTGTTTTTT. It is translated as CAWSLSGELFF.

This clone was seen once. The chain has TRBV18 and TRBJ1-3, with TRBD1 matching 10 bases. Per germline, CDR1 KGHSH and CDR2 LQKENI. J gave up 6 bases and V 3 bases, and 5 bases lay outside the gene matches. The CDR3 runs 15 residues. CDR3 in amino acids: CASSPPGQGENTIYF. The CDR3 DNA sequence: TGTGCCAGCTCACCCCCCGGACAGGGGGAAAACACCATATATTTT.

CDR3 nucleotide sequence: TGTGCCAGCTCACCGGACAGCCGATCGGGCGAGCAGTACTTC. Amino acid sequence: CASSPDSRSGEQYF. The chain joins TRBV18 to TRBJ2-7; D perhaps matches TRBD1 (6 bases). CDR1 KGHSH and CDR2 LQKENI come from the germline V gene. Trimming took off 3 bases at V and 6 bases at J, with 15 bases between the two ends. The CDR3 length is 14 residues.

The J gene is TRBJ1-4, the V gene TRBV7-6; the D gene is possibly TRBD1 (5 bases). In germline, CDR1 is SGHVS, CDR2 FNYEAQ. The CDR3 contains 15 residues. The ends were cut back, 2 bases at V and 3 bases at J, with 10 bases in the middle. CDR3 nucleotides: TGTGCCAGCAGCTTATCCGGGGGAGCTAATGAAAAACTGTTTTTT. It translates to CASSLSGGANEKLFF.

J is TRBJ2-3 and V is TRBV28; unclear D gene. Germline lookup yields CDR1 MDHEN and CDR2 SYDVKM. V lost 2 bases and J lost 2, with 14 bases in between. CDR3 size: 16 residues. CDR3: CASSLGRARHTDTQYF. The CDR3, as DNA: TGTGCCAGCAGTTTAGGTCGTGCGAGACACACAGATACGCAGTATTTT.

V and J are TRBV28 and TRBJ1-2; no reliable D call. Per germline, CDR1 MDHEN and CDR2 SYDVKM. This CDR3 has 15 residues. Trimming left V 6 bases short and J 4 bases short, with 18 bases between. CDR3 amino acids: CASRYPRGSFYGYTF. CDR3 coding DNA: TGTGCCAGCAGGTACCCCCGGGGATCCTTCTATGGCTACACCTTC.

CDR3 region: CASGYSGGDTQYF. Written as DNA, the CDR3 is TGTGCTAGTGGCTACTCGGGTGGGGATACGCAGTATTTT. The rearrangement joins TRBV12-5 to TRBJ2-3; D not certain. Trimming pared 6 bases from V and 6 bases from J, leaving 13 bases between. Germline CDR1 is LGHNT and CDR2 is FRNRAP. CDR3 length: 13 amino acids.

On this clone itself: Other DNA sequences in the sample encode the same CDR3. The chain combines TRBV5-1 with TRBJ2-7; D ambiguous. Germline CDR1 reads SGHRS; CDR2 reads YFSETQ. The CDR3 runs 12 residues. V shed 0 bases and J shed 4 bases, with 5 bases lying between them. CDR3 bases: TGCGCCAGCAGCTTGGGCGGTTACGAGCAGTACTTC. It translates to CASSLGGYEQYF.

The genes are TRBV29-1 and TRBJ1-4; D is ambiguous. This CDR3 comprises 13 residues. The V gene's germline CDR1 is SQVTM and CDR2 ANQGSEA. Deletions cut 4 bases from V and 6 bases from J, with 12 bases between. CDR3 amino acids: CSVGGLLHEKLFF. In nucleotides, the CDR3 is TGCAGCGTTGGAGGGTTGCTGCATGAAAAACTGTTTTTT.

The chain recombines TRBV7-2 with TRBJ2-2; maybe TRBD2 (6 bases). Trimming stripped 1 base from V and 1 base from J, with 13 bases between. Per germline, CDR1 SGHTA and CDR2 FQGNSA. The CDR3 runs 17 residues. The CDR3 region has the DNA TGTGCCAGCAGCTTAGTAGGCGGGGCTAAGAACACCGGGGAGCTGTTTTTT. It is translated as CASSLVGGAKNTGELFF.

The chain uses TRBV7-3 and TRBJ1-1; D is ambiguous. The CDR3 runs to 13 residues. Trimming took off 4 bases at V and 9 bases at J, with 15 bases between the two ends. Germline-derived CDR1 and CDR2 are SGHTA and FQGTGA. The CDR3 sequence is CASSSAAKNKAFF. The CDR3 DNA reads as TGTGCCAGCAGCTCGGCGGCCAAGAACAAAGCTTTCTTT.

The V call is TRBV11-2, the J call TRBJ2-1; 14 nucleotides align to TRBD2. V gave up 0 bases and J gave up 6 bases; unmatched junction bases: 4. Germline V gene lookup returns CDR1 SGHAT and CDR2 FQNNGV. The CDR3 runs 17 residues. The CDR3 spells CASSLEGLAGVGNEQFF. CDR3 nucleotide sequence: TGTGCCAGCAGCTTAGAGGGACTAGCGGGAGTAGGCAATGAGCAGTTCTTC.

The CDR3 protein is CASSEMRELGTGELFF. The CDR3 DNA is TGTGCCAGCAGTGAAATGAGGGAACTCGGCACCGGGGAGCTGTTTTTT. V and J are TRBV2 and TRBJ2-2, with TRBD2 as a possible D gene (5 bases). This CDR3 contains 16 residues. The germline V gene encodes CDR1 SNHLY and CDR2 FYNNEI. Trimming removed 2 bases at V and 4 bases at J, with 14 bases between.

V gene TRBV9 combines with J gene TRBJ1-1, with TRBD1 as a possible D gene (6 bases). CDR1 and CDR2 (germline): SGDLS, YYNGEE. The CDR3 is made up of 13 amino acids. Trimming took 0 bases from V and 7 from J, leaving 10 bases between them. The CDR3 nucleotides read TGTGCCAGCAGCGTAGGCCCAGGGGTTGAAGCTTTCTTT. Its protein product is CASSVGPGVEAFF. The full variable domain, its missing parts supplied by reference TRBV9 and TRBJ1-1, is DSGVTQTPKHLITATGQRVTLRCSPRSGDLSVYWYQQSLDQGLQFLIQYYNGEERAKGNILERFSAQQFPDLHSELNLSSLELGDSALYFCASSVGPGVEAFFGQGTRLTVV.

This CDR3 is CASSLDWRDTEAFF. The CDR3, as DNA: TGTGCCAGCAGCTTAGATTGGAGGGACACTGAAGCTTTCTTT. The chain recombines TRBV7-9 with TRBJ1-1; D ambiguous. The germline V gene encodes CDR1 SEHNR and CDR2 FQNEAQ (reference sequence). V shed 1 base and J shed 3 bases, with 9 bases lying between them. The CDR3 spans 14 residues.

V is TRBV28 and J is TRBJ1-1; the D is unclear. The CDR3 is made up of 11 amino acids. The V gene's germline CDR1 is MDHEN and CDR2 SYDVKM. V was shortened by 6 bases and J by 5 bases, with 7 bases between the two germline ends. The CDR3 is CASSPGTEAFF. In DNA, the CDR3 is TGTGCCAGCAGCCCCGGGACTGAAGCTTTCTTT. Full variable domain (rest looked up from reference TRBV28 and TRBJ1-1): DVKVTQSSRYLVKRTGEKVFLECVQDMDHENMFWYRQDPGLGLRLIYFSYDVKMKEKGDIPEGYSVSREKKERFSLILESASTNQTSMYLCASSPGTEAFFGQGTRLTVV.

The chain joins TRBV4-3 to TRBJ2-1; the D is unclear. This CDR3 is built from 12 residues. Germline V gene lookup returns CDR1 LGHNA and CDR2 YSLEER. The V gene lost 1 base and the J gene lost 7 bases, with 5 bases spanning the gap. The CDR3: CASSQARNEQFF. Here the CDR3 DNA reads TGCGCCAGCAGCCAAGCCCGGAATGAGCAGTTCTTC.